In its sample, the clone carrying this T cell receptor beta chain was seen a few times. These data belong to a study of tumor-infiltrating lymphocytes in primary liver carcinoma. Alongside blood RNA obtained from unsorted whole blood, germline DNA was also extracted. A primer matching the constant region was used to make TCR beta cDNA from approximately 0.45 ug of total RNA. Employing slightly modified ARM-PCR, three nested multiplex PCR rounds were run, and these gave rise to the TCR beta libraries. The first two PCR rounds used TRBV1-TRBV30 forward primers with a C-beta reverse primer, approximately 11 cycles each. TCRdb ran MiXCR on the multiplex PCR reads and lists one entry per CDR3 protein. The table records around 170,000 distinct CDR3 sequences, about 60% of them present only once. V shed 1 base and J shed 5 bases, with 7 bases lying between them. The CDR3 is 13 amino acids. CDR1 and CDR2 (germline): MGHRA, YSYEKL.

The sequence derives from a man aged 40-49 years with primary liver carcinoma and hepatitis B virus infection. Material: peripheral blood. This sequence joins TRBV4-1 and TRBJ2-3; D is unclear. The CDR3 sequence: CASSQAVRDTQYF. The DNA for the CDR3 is TGCGCCAGCAGCCAAGCTGTGAGAGATACGCAGTATTTT.